These 28 T cell receptor beta chains originate from one sample sequenced in a study of T cell repertoires in cytomegalovirus infection. TCRdb ran MiXCR on the reads and lists one entry per CDR3 protein. Of around 450,000 distinct CDR3 sequences listed, roughly a third are singletons. The sequenced sample was PBMCs. The source of these receptors is a human donor in good health (CMV status not recorded). Some clones in this sample may be carry-over from other donors' samples.

For this clonotype: A read error may account for a junction end that differs from germline. The chain combines TRBV11-2 with TRBJ2-7, with 7 bases that match TRBD1. Germline V CDR1 and CDR2: SGHAT, FQNNGV. The CDR3 length is 17 residues. CDR3 residues: CASSLPKGQARSYEQSF. The DNA of the CDR3 is TGTGCCAGCAGCCTCCCCAAAGGACAGGCGCGTTCCTACGAGCAGTCCTTC.

The table lists this clonotype with a few counts. The V and J genes are TRBV3-1 and TRBJ2-7; tentative D call: TRBD2 (6 bases). This CDR3 comprises 15 residues. Germline CDR1 LGHDT, CDR2 YNNKEL (reference sequence). V shed 1 base and J shed 4 bases, with 14 bases lying between them. CDR3 sequence: CASSQVTGGEYEQYF. CDR3 in DNA: TGTGCCAGCAGCCAAGTGACTGGCGGGGAATACGAGCAGTACTTC.

This chain links TRBV14 with TRBJ1-5; the D is unclear. The CDR3 extends over 13 amino acids. Trimming took 1 base from V and 10 from J, leaving 11 bases between them. Germline CDR1 and CDR2: SGHDN and FVKESK. CDR3: CASSQGLSHPQHF. The CDR3 DNA follows: TGTGCCAGCAGCCAAGGACTGAGCCACCCCCAGCATTTT. Drawing the rest from reference TRBV14 and TRBJ1-5, the complete variable domain is EAGVTQFPSHSVIEKGQTVTLRCDPISGHDNLYWYRRVMGKEIKFLLHFVKESKQDESGMPNNRFLAERTGGTYSTLKVQPAELEDSGVYFCASSQGLSHPQHFGDGTRLSIL.

This clonotype was observed once. This chain uses TRBV20-1 with TRBJ1-5, with 7 bases that match TRBD1. CDR3 length: 14 residues. Germline CDR1 and CDR2: DFQATT and SNEGSKA (reference sequence). After removal of 0 bases from V and 3 bases from J, the junction contained 2 bases not matched to a gene. In nucleotides, the CDR3 is TGCAGTGCTAGAGAAGGGGGCAACAATCAGCCCCAGCATTTT. Its translation: CSAREGGNNQPQHF.

The chain uses TRBV27 and TRBJ1-1; no clear D gene. Germline assignment: CDR1 MNHEY and CDR2 SMNVEV (reference sequence). The CDR3 contains 15 residues. Trimming took 1 base from V and 1 from J, leaving 10 bases between them. CDR3 DNA sequence: TGTGCCAGCAGTTTATTCGCAGGCCCGAACACTGAAGCTTTCTTT. Protein product: CASSLFAGPNTEAFF.

This clonotype was seen ten or more times. The rearrangement links TRBV7-2 to TRBJ2-7; no firm D call. The CDR3 consists of 16 residues. Per germline, CDR1 SGHTA and CDR2 FQGNSA. V dropped 2 bases and J dropped 0 bases, with 14 bases sitting between them. CDR3 DNA sequence: TGTGCCAGCAGCTTAAATGCAATAGCCGGCTCCTACGAGCAGTACTTC. This gives the protein CASSLNAIAGSYEQYF.

A remark on this clonotype: The conserved phenylalanine or tryptophan normally closing the CDR3 is absent here, so this likely arose from a read error. The chain carries TRBV7-6 and TRBJ2-7, with D possibly TRBD2 on 6 matching bases. The CDR3 has 13 amino acids. V shed 5 bases and J shed 5 bases, with 13 bases lying between them. Germline V CDR1 and CDR2: SGHVS, FNYEAQ. The chain's CDR3 is CASSLGGTDEQYL. The CDR3 DNA reads as TGTGCCAGCAGCCTAGGAGGGACCGACGAGCAGTACTTA.

This clonotype turned up a few times. This sequence joins TRBV19 and TRBJ1-4, with TRBD1 as a possible D gene (5 bases). The CDR3 length is 15 residues. Germline assignment: CDR1 LNHDA and CDR2 SQIVND (reference sequence). V was shortened by 3 bases and J by 4 bases, with 12 bases between the two germline ends. CDR3 DNA: TGTGCCAGTAGTATGAAGGGACGGAGTAATGAAAAACTGTTTTTT. It yields the protein CASSMKGRSNEKLFF.

The V gene is TRBV6-2 or TRBV6-3, the J gene TRBJ2-3; 11 bases are shared with TRBD2. The CDR3 runs 17 residues. The V gene's germline CDR1 is MNHEY and CDR2 SVGEGT. V dropped 6 bases and J dropped 2; count of bases not matched to a gene: 10. The CDR3 region has the DNA TGTGCCAGCAGCCACAAGACACTAGCGGGGGCCACAGATACGCAGTATTTT. Translating gives CASSHKTLAGATDTQYF.

This clonotype was counted only a few times. This chain connects TRBV6-6 to TRBJ1-6; 7 bases fit TRBD1. J lost 7 bases, V lost 5 bases, and 11 bases had no gene match. Germline loops: CDR1 MNHNY, CDR2 SVGAGI (reference sequence). CDR3 size: 16 residues. The CDR3 loop reads CASSTIDRVDNSPLHF. CDR3 sequence (DNA): TGTGCCAGCAGTACCATCGACAGGGTTGACAATTCACCCCTCCACTTT.

The chain employs TRBV28 and TRBJ2-4; D is undetermined. Germline values: CDR1 MDHEN, CDR2 SYDVKM. CDR3 length: 15 amino acids. The germline V and J ends were trimmed by 5 bases and 0 bases, with 11 bases remaining between them. The chain's CDR3 is CASSDFGTAKNIQYF. The CDR3 coding sequence is TGTGCCAGCAGTGATTTTGGTACAGCCAAAAACATTCAGTACTTC.

In regard to this clonotype: A read error may explain this, as a much larger clone is one base away. V usage is TRBV5-6 and J usage is TRBJ1-1; possible D gene TRBD1, 6 bases. V lost 1 base and J lost 1, with 11 bases in between. The CDR3 covers 15 residues. Germline assignment: CDR1 SGHDT and CDR2 YYEEEE. The CDR3 region is CASSLTGCPNTEAFF. CDR3 DNA: TGTGCCAGCAGCTTGACAGGGTGCCCGAACACTGAAGCTTTCTTT.

The chain employs TRBV6-8 and TRBJ2-1; D not resolved. CDR3 size: 17 residues. Germline CDR1 and CDR2: MNHGY and SAAAGT. Trimming cost V 5 bases and J 0 bases, with 17 bases left between them. For the CDR3, the DNA is TGTGCCAGCAGTCGCCCACGGTCAGGCAGCTCCTACAATGAGCAGTTCTTC. As protein: CASSRPRSGSSYNEQFF.

This clonotype was counted many times. This chain's CDR3 is CATKEVGRFYGYTF. CDR3 nucleotide sequence: TGTGCCACAAAAGAGGTCGGCCGGTTCTATGGCTACACCTTC. The chain is built from TRBV7-2 and TRBJ1-2; no firm D call. Germline values: CDR1 SGHTA, CDR2 FQGNSA. This CDR3 has 14 residues. V shed 10 bases and J shed 4 bases, with 19 bases lying between them.

This clonotype was detected many times. CDR3 protein: CASSRLAGGTDTQYF. CDR3 coding DNA: TGTGCCAGCAGTCGACTAGCGGGTGGCACAGATACGCAGTATTTT. The chain joins TRBV6-1 to TRBJ2-3; TRBD2 aligns across 10 bases. The J segment lost 1 base and the V segment lost 5 bases, leaving 3 bases of the junction unmatched. This CDR3 spans 15 amino acids. From germline, CDR1 is MNHNS and CDR2 SASEGT.

A few counts support this clonotype. The rearrangement links TRBV6-5 to TRBJ2-3; 7 nucleotides line up with TRBD2. Germline CDR1 reads MNHEY; CDR2 reads SVGAGI. This CDR3 contains 18 residues. The ends lost 2 bases at V and 0 bases at J; junction bases unmatched: 11. The CDR3 sequence: CASSYGGSGRGSTDTQYF. The DNA for the CDR3 is TGTGCCAGCAGTTACGGGGGTAGCGGGCGTGGGAGCACAGATACGCAGTATTTT.

This clonotype was observed at least ten times. The chain carries TRBV7-2 and TRBJ1-1; no reliable D call. Germline CDR1 and CDR2: SGHTA and FQGNSA. Deletions cut 0 bases from V and 3 bases from J, with 11 bases between. The CDR3 runs to 15 residues. CDR3 amino acids: CASSLAVVGDTEAFF. Here the CDR3 DNA reads TGTGCCAGCAGCTTAGCGGTTGTCGGAGACACTGAAGCTTTCTTT.

This clonotype was seen a single time. The chain couples TRBV20-1 to TRBJ2-3; 8 bases agree with TRBD2. The CDR3 is 15 residues long. Germline CDR1 reads DFQATT; CDR2 reads SNEGSKA (reference sequence). V lost 3 bases, J lost 3 bases, and 8 bases stayed unmatched. CDR3 sequence: CSASAPGLGTDTQYF. CDR3 coding DNA: TGCAGTGCTAGTGCACCGGGACTAGGGACAGATACGCAGTATTTT.

This clonotype was seen ten or more times. The V call is TRBV7-6, the J call TRBJ2-2, with D unresolved. Trimming pared 3 bases from V and 2 bases from J, leaving 10 bases between. The CDR3 contains 15 residues. Germline CDR1 and CDR2: SGHVS and FNYEAQ. CDR3 sequence (DNA): TGTGCCAGCAGCTTGAGAACGGACAACACCGGGGAGCTGTTTTTT. Translated, it gives CASSLRTDNTGELFF.

A few counts support this clonotype. The rearrangement joins TRBV12-3 or TRBV12-4 to TRBJ2-1; maybe TRBD1 (6 bases). There are 15 residues in the CDR3. The ends were cut back, 5 bases at V and 0 bases at J, with 11 bases in the middle. The CDR3: CASSPQGISYNEQFF. DNA for the CDR3: TGTGCCAGCAGTCCCCAGGGGATCTCCTACAATGAGCAGTTCTTC.

V and J are TRBV11-2 and TRBJ2-7, with no clear D. The CDR3 spans 15 residues. Germline CDR1 SGHAT, CDR2 FQNNGV. Trimming took 1 base from V and 0 from J, leaving 10 bases between them. The CDR3 DNA follows: TGTGCCAGCAGCTTAGTTGTGGCTAGCTCCTACGAGCAGTACTTC. Translated: CASSLVVASSYEQYF.

This clonotype was found many times. The chain links TRBV6-4 to TRBJ2-3; no clear D gene. V dropped 2 bases and J dropped 5 bases, with 8 bases sitting between them. This CDR3 comprises 13 residues. Germline V gene sequence: CDR1 MRHNA, CDR2 SNTAGT. The CDR3 nucleotides are TGTGCCAGCAGTGACCGTAGTATAGATACGCAGTATTTT. Amino acid sequence: CASSDRSIDTQYF.

V gene TRBV28 combines with J gene TRBJ1-6; D may be TRBD1 (6 bases). Trimming took 11 bases from V and 7 from J, leaving 15 bases between them. The CDR3 totals 13 residues. The V gene's germline CDR1 is MDHEN and CDR2 SYDVKM. The CDR3 region has the DNA TGTGCCGAGACACAGGGAGAGAATTCACCCCTCCACTTT. Protein sequence: CAETQGENSPLHF.

This clonotype was counted only a few times. This chain links TRBV7-9 with TRBJ1-1, with 9 positions matching TRBD1. The CDR3 runs 12 residues. CDR1 is SEHNR, CDR2 FQNEAQ, per germline (reference sequence). J gave up 5 bases and V 10 bases, and 5 bases lay outside the gene matches. Here the CDR3 DNA reads TGTGCCACCCGACAGGGGGTTACTGAAGCTTTCTTT. The encoded protein is CATRQGVTEAFF.

This clonotype was seen once. The CDR3 region has the DNA TGTGCAGGCAGCTTAAGCGGGGTGGGCTACGAGCAGTACTTC. Translation: CAGSLSGVGYEQYF. This rearrangement joins TRBV11-2 to TRBJ2-7, with TRBD2 matching over 7 bases. CDR1 is SGHAT, CDR2 FQNNGV, per germline. CDR3 length equals 14 residues.

This clonotype has just one count. CDR3 in amino acids: CAITSNGEAFF. DNA of the CDR3: TGTGCCATCACTTCCAACGGTGAAGCTTTCTTT. This chain joins TRBV10-3 and TRBJ1-1; D unclear. Trimming pared 7 bases from V and 7 bases from J, leaving 10 bases between. Germline V CDR1 and CDR2: ENHRY, SYGVKD. The CDR3 covers 11 residues.

This clonotype was observed a few times. The CDR3, as DNA: TGTGCCAGTAGTATAGCCCCAGACAGGGACTATGGCTACACCTTC. This translates into CASSIAPDRDYGYTF. The V call is TRBV19, the J call TRBJ1-2; the match to TRBD1 covers 7 bases. Per germline, CDR1 LNHDA and CDR2 SQIVND (reference sequence). Trimming at V came to 1 base and at J to 3 bases, leaving 5 bases not matched to a gene. CDR3 length: 15 amino acids.

This clonotype was seen repeatedly, ten times or more. CDR3 sequence (DNA): TGTGCCAGCAGTGAAGCGCGGGAGAACACTGAAGCTTTCTTT. As protein: CASSEARENTEAFF. The V and J genes are TRBV6-1 and TRBJ1-1, with unresolved D. The CDR3 is made up of 14 amino acids. Trimming left V 0 bases short and J 1 base short, with 6 bases between. Germline lookup yields CDR1 MNHNS and CDR2 SASEGT.